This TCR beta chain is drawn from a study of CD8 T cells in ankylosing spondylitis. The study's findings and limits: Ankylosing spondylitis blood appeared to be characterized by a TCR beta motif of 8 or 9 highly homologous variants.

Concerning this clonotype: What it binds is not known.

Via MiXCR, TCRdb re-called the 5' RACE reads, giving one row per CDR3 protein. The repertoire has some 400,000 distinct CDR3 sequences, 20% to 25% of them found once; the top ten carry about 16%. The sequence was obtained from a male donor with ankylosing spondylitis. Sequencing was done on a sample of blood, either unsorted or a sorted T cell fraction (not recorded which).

DNA for the CDR3: TGCAGTGGCTGGCGGGGAGACACAGATACGCAGTATTTT. This codes for CSGWRGDTDTQYF. V gene TRBV20-1 combines with J gene TRBJ2-3, with a tentative D call TRBD2 (6 bases). The germline gives CDR1 DFQATT, CDR2 SNEGSKA (reference sequence). Trimming shortened V by 7 bases and J by 2 bases, and 13 bases separated the two germline ends. The CDR3 runs to 13 residues.